Here is one TCR beta chain with its context. Its antigen is unidentified. Vbeta (60) and Jbeta (13) primers were used in the PCR. This table comes from immunoSEQ multiplex PCR, and its TCRdb copy is limited to in-frame clones, with some not included. Of about 84,000 clones in the sample, 63% are singletons; the top ten hold around 16%. These data belong to a study of cytomegalovirus exposure and HLA in healthy donors. Study findings and constraints: Certain indistinguishable V segments, among them TRBV6-2 and TRBV6-3, were excluded. With later analysis, a missense DCLRE1C variant became linked to TCR beta V- and J-gene trimming. Reported performance of the classifier showed diagnosis of cytomegalovirus status with high specificity and sensitivity.

V was clipped by 4 bases and J by 5 bases; unmatched bases: 9. This CDR3 has 15 residues. From germline, CDR1 is SGHRS and CDR2 YFSETQ. The receptor comes from a woman in her thirties or forties in good health and CMV-seropositive. The sequencing input was PBMCs. V is TRBV5-1 and J is TRBJ2-5; 9 bases match TRBD1. The CDR3 sequence is CASSIGTGKEETQYF. Here the CDR3 DNA reads TGCGCCAGCAGCATCGGGACAGGGAAGGAGGAGACCCAGTACTTC.